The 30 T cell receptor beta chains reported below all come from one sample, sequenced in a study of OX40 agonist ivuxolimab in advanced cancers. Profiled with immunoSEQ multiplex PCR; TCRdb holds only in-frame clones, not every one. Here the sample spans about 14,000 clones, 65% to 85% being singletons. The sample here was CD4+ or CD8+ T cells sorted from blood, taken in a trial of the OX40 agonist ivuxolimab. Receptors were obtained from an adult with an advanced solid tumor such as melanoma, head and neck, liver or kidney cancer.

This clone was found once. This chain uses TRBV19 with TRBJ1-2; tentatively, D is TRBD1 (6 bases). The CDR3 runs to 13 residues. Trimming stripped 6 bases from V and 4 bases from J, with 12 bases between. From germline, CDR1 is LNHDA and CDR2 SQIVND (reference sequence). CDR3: CASSPQGTYGYTF. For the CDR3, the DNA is TGTGCCAGTAGCCCCCAGGGGACCTATGGCTACACCTTC.

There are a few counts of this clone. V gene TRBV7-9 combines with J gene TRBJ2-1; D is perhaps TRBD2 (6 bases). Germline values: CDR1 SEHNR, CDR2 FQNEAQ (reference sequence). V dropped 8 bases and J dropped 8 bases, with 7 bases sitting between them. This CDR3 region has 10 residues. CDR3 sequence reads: CASRGDEQFF. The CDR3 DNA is TGTGCCAGCCGCGGGGATGAGCAGTTCTTC.

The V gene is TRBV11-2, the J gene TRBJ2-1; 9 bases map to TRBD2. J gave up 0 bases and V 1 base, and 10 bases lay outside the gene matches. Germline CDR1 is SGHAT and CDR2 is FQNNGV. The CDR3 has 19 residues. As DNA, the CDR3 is TGTGCCAGCAGCTTAGTGTTAGCGGGAGCCTCCCCCTCCTACAATGAGCAGTTCTTC. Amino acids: CASSLVLAGASPSYNEQFF.

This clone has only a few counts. In nucleotides, the CDR3 is TGCAGTGCTCAGGGGGCCGGGGAGCTGTTTTTT. Protein product: CSAQGAGELFF. This chain uses TRBV20-1 with TRBJ2-2; 7 positions agree with TRBD1. Looked up from germline, CDR1 is DFQATT and CDR2 is SNEGSKA (reference sequence). Unmatched junction bases numbered 0, after V lost 5 bases and J lost 6 bases. The CDR3 spans 11 residues.

CDR3 sequence (DNA): TGTGCCAGCAGCCCTACTGGCGGGAGCCCAGAGACCCAGTACTTC. The encoded protein is CASSPTGGSPETQYF. The chain joins TRBV4-2 to TRBJ2-5; the match to TRBD2 covers 7 bases. CDR1 and CDR2 from the germline V gene are LGHNA and YNFKEQ. V shed 4 bases and J 4 bases; nucleotides not matched to a gene: 9. The CDR3 spans 15 residues.

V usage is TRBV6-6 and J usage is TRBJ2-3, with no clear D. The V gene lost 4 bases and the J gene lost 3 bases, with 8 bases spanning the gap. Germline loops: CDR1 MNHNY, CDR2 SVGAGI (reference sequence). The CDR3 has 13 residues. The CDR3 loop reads CASSFDRTDTQYF. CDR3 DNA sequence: TGTGCCAGCAGTTTTGATCGAACAGATACGCAGTATTTT.

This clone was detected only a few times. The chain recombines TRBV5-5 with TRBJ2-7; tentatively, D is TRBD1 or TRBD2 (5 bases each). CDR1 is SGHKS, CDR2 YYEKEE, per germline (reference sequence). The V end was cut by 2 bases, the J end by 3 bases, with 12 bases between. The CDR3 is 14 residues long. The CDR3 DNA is TGTGCCAGCAGCTTAGTGGGGGATCTCTACGAGCAGTACTTC. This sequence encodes CASSLVGDLYEQYF.

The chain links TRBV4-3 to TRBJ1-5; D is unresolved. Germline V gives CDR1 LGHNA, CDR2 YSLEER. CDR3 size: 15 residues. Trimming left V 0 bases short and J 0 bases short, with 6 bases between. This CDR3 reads CASSQEPNSNQPQHF. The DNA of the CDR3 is TGCGCCAGCAGCCAAGAGCCCAATAGCAATCAGCCCCAGCATTTT.

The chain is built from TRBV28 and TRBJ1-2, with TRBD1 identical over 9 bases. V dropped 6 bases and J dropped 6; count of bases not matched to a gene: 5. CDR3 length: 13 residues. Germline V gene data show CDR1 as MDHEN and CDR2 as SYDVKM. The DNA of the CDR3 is TGTGCCAGCAGGTACCGGGACAGGGATGGCTACACCTTC. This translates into CASRYRDRDGYTF.

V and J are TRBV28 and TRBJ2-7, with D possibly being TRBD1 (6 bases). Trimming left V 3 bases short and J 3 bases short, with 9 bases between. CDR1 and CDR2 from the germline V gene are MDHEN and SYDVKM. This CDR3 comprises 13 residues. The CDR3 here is CASSLGTYYEQYF. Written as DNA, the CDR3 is TGTGCCAGCAGTTTGGGGACATACTACGAGCAGTACTTC.

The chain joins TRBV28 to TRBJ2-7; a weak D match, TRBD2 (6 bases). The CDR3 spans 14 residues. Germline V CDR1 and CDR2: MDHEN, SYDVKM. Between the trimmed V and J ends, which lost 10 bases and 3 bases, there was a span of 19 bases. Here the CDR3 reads CATSGTFLRYEQYF. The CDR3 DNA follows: TGTGCCACCTCGGGGACTTTTCTACGCTACGAGCAGTACTTC.

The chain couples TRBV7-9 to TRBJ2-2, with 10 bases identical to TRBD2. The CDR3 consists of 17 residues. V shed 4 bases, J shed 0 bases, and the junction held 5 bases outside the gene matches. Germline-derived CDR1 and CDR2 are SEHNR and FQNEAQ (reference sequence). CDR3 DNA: TGTGCCAGCAGCTCCCCGCTAGCGGGAGCGAACACCGGGGAGCTGTTTTTT. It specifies CASSSPLAGANTGELFF.

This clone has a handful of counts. CDR3 sequence reads: CASSLEASGEYDTQYF. Written as DNA, the CDR3 is TGCGCCAGCAGCTTGGAGGCTAGCGGGGAGTACGATACGCAGTATTTT. V is TRBV5-1 and J is TRBJ2-3; 9 nucleotides match TRBD2. The CDR3 covers 16 residues. Germline V CDR1 and CDR2: SGHRS, YFSETQ. V was clipped by 0 bases and J by 6 bases; unmatched bases: 8.

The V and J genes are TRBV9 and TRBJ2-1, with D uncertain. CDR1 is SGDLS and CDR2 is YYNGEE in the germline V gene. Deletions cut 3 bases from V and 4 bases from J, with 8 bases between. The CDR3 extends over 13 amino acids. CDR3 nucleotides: TGTGCCAGCAGCGAAGTCCAGTACAATGAGCAGTTCTTC. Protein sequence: CASSEVQYNEQFF.

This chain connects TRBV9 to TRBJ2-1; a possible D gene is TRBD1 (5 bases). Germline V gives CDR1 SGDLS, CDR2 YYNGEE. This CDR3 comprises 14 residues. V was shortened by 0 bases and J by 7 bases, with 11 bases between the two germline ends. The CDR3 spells CASSVAGKPNEQFF. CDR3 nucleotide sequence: TGTGCCAGCAGCGTAGCAGGGAAACCAAATGAGCAGTTCTTC.

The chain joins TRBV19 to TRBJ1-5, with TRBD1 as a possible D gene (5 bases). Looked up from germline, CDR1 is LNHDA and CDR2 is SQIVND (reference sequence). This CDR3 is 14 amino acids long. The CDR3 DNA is TGTGCATCCTGGGGGACCATTAGCAATCAGCCCCAGCATTTT. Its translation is CASWGTISNQPQHF.

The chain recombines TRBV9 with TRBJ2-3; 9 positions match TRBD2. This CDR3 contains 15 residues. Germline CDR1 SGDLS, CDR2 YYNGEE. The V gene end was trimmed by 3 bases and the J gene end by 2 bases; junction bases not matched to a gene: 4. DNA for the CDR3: TGTGCCAGCAGCGATAGCGGGAGATCCACAGATACGCAGTATTTT. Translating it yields CASSDSGRSTDTQYF.

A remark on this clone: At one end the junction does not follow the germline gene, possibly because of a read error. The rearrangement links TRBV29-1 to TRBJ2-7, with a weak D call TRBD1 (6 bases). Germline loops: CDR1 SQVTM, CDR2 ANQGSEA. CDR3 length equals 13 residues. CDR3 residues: CSVEDRSSYEQYF. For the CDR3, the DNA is TGCAGCGTGGAAGACAGGAGCTCCTACGAGCAGTACTTC.

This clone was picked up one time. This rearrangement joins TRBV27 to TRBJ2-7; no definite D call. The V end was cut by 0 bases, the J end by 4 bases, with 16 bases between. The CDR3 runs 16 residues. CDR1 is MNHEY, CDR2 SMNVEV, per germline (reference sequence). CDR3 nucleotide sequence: TGTGCCAGCAGTTTATCGATCGGGTACGCCCTTTACGAGCAGTACTTC. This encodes CASSLSIGYALYEQYF.

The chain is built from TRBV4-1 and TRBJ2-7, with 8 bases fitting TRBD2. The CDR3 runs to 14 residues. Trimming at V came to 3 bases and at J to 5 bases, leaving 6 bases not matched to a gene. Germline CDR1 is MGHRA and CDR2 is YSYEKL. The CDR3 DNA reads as TGCGCCAGCAGCCACTCCGGGACTAGGAACGAGCAGTACTTC. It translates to CASSHSGTRNEQYF.

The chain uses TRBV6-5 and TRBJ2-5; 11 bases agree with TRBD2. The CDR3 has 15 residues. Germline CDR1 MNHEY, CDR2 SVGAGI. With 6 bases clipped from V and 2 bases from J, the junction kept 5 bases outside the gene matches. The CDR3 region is CASSRGLAGQETQYF. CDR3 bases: TGTGCCAGCAGCCGAGGACTAGCGGGTCAAGAGACCCAGTACTTC.

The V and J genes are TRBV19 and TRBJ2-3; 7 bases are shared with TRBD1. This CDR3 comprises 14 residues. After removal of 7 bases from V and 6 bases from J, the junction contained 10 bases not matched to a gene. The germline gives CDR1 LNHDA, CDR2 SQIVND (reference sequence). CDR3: CASTSDRRRDTQYF. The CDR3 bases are TGTGCCAGTACGTCGGACAGGAGGCGTGATACGCAGTATTTT.

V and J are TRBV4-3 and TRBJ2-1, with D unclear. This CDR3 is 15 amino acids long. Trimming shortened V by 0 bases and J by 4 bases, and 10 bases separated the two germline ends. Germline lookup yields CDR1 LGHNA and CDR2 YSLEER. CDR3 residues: CASSQDRSAYNEQFF. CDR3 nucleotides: TGCGCCAGCAGCCAAGATCGATCAGCTTACAATGAGCAGTTCTTC.

DNA for the CDR3: TGTGCCAGCAGCTTGGCCCAAGCTAGCGGCTACAATGAGCAGTTCTTC. Translated: CASSLAQASGYNEQFF. V gene TRBV5-6 combines with J gene TRBJ2-1; TRBD2 aligns across 7 bases. The V gene's germline CDR1 is SGHDT and CDR2 YYEEEE. This CDR3 is 16 amino acids long. Unmatched junction bases numbered 6, after V lost 0 bases and J lost 3 bases.

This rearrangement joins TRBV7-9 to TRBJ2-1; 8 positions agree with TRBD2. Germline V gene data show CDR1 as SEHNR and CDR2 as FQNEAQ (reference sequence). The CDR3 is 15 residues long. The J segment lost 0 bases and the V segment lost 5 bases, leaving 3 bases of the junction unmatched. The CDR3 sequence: CASSLSGSSYNEQFF. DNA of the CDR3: TGTGCCAGCAGCCTAAGCGGGAGCTCCTACAATGAGCAGTTCTTC.

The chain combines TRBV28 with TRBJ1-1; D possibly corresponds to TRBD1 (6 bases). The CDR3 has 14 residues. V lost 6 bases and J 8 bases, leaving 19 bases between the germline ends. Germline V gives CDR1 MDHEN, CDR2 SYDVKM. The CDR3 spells CASSRPGDRYEAFF. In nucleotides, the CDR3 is TGTGCCAGCAGCCGGCCCGGCGACAGGTACGAAGCTTTCTTT.

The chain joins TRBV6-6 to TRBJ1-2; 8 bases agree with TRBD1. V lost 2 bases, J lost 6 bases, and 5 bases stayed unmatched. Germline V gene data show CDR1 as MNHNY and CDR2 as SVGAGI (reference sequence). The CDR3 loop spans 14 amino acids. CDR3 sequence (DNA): TGTGCCAGCAGTTACGCAGGGGGCGCCCATGGCTACACCTTC. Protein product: CASSYAGGAHGYTF.

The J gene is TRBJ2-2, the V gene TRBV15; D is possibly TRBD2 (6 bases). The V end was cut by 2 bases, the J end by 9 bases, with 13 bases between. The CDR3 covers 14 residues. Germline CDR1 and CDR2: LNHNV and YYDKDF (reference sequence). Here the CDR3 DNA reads TGTGCCACCAGCAGAACCCAGGGAGGCCGGGAGCTGTTTTTT. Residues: CATSRTQGGRELFF.

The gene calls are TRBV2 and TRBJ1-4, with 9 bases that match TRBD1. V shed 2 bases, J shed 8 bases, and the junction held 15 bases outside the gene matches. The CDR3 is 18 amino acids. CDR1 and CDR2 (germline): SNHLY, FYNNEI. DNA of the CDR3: TGTGCCAGCAGTGAAACCTCTGGGACAGGGAGACGAGAGGAAAAACTGTTTTTT. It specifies CASSETSGTGRREEKLFF.

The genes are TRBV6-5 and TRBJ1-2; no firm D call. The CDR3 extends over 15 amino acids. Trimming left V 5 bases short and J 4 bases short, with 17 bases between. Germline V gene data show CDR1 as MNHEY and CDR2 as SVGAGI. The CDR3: CASSPQRNKVYGYTF. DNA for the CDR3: TGTGCCAGCAGTCCACAGCGGAATAAAGTCTATGGCTACACCTTC.